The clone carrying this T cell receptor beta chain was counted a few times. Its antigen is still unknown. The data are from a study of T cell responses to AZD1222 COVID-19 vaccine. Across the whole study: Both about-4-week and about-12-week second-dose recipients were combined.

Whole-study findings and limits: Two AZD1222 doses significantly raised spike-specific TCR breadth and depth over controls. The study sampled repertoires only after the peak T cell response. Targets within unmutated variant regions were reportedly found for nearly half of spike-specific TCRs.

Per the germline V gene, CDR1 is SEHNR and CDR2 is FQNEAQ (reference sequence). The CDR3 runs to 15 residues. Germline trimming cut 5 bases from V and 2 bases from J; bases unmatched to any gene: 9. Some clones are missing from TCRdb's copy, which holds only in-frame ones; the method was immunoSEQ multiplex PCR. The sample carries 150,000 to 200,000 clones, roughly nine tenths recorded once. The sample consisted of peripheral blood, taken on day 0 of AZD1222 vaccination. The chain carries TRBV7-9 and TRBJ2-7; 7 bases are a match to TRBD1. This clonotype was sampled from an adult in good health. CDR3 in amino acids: CASSPARDSTYEQYF. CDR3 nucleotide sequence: TGTGCCAGCAGCCCCGCTCGGGACAGCACCTACGAGCAGTACTTC.